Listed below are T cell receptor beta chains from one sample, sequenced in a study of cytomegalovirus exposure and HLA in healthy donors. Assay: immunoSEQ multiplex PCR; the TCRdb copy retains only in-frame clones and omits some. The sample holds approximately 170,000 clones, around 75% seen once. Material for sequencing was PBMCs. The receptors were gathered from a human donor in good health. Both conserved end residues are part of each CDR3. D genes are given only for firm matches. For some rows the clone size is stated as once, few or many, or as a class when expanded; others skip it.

TGTGCCAGCAGTTCGGACGGAGGTTTTGGCTACACCTTC | CASSSDGGFGYTF | . | TRBJ1-2 | . | TRBV6-6
TGTGCCAGCAGCTTAGGGACAGGGTACACTGAAGCTTTCTTT | CASSLGTGYTEAFF | . | TRBJ1-1 | TRBD1 | TRBV7-9
TGCGCCAGCAGCTTGGGTAGCACGGAATCTGATGGCTACACCTTC | CASSLGSTESDGYTF | . | TRBJ1-2 | . | TRBV5-1
TGCGCCAGCAGGGTGGCGGCAGCCACAGATACGCAGTATTTT | CASRVAAATDTQYF | once | TRBJ2-3 | . | TRBV5-1
TGCGCCAGCAGCCAAGGACTACCGGGACAGGAGATCTCCTACGAGCAGTACTTC | CASSQGLPGQEISYEQYF | few | TRBJ2-7 | TRBD1 | TRBV4-3
TGTGCCAGCAGTCCTACGGGGGGGGAAGAGACCCAGTACTTC | CASSPTGGEETQYF | . | TRBJ2-5 | TRBD2 | TRBV5-6
TGTGCCAGCAGCGTCAAAGTGGGGAGCGGGGGGGCGGAGCAGTACTTC | CASSVKVGSGGAEQYF | . | TRBJ2-7 | TRBD2 | TRBV13
TGTGCCACTCTCACAAAGACAAACCGGAGCAATCAGCCCCAGCATTTT | CATLTKTNRSNQPQHF | . | TRBJ1-5 | . | TRBV6-7
TGTGCCAGTAGTATCTCGGTAATGAGCAATCAGCCCCAGCATTTT | CASSISVMSNQPQHF | . | TRBJ1-5 | . | TRBV19
TGTGCCAGCAGCCTGGCGGCAGGGGCCTACAATGAGCAGTTCTTC | CASSLAAGAYNEQFF | . | TRBJ2-1 | . | TRBV27
TGTGCCAGCAGCGTAGACTCTAGCGGGGTTTACAATGAGCAGTTCTTC | CASSVDSSGVYNEQFF | . | TRBJ2-1 | TRBD2 | TRBV9
TGTGCCAGTTGGACGGGACAGGAACATTCACCCCTCCACTTT | CASWTGQEHSPLHF | . | TRBJ1-6 | TRBD1 | TRBV19
TGTGCCAGCAGGGACAGGGTCGATGGCTACACCTTC | CASRDRVDGYTF | . | TRBJ1-2 | TRBD1 | TRBV9
TGTGCCAGCAGCTTAGATGCTACCACAGATACGCAGTATTTT | CASSLDATTDTQYF | . | TRBJ2-3 | . | TRBV11-3
TGTGCCAGTAGTCTCTTAGCGGGGGGGGGCACAGATACGCAGTATTTT | CASSLLAGGGTDTQYF | . | TRBJ2-3 | TRBD2 | TRBV19
TGCGCCAGCAGCTGGACTAGCGGGGTAACCTACAATGAGCAGTTCTTC | CASSWTSGVTYNEQFF | . | TRBJ2-1 | TRBD2 | TRBV5-1
TGTGCCAGCAGTTACTTGGGGACAGGGGACACCGGGGAGCTGTTTTTT | CASSYLGTGDTGELFF | . | TRBJ2-2 | TRBD1 | TRBV6-5
TGTGCCAGCAGCTTAAATCGGGGGAACACCGGGGAGCTGTTTTTT | CASSLNRGNTGELFF | . | TRBJ2-2 | . | TRBV5-4
TGTGCCAGCAGCGTAGTAGGGGTTGGCACCGGGGAGCTGTTTTTT | CASSVVGVGTGELFF | . | TRBJ2-2 | . | TRBV9
TGTGCCAGCAGCACAGGGGGACAACTATACGAGCAGTACTTC | CASSTGGQLYEQYF | once | TRBJ2-7 | TRBD1 | TRBV7-9
TGTGCCAGCAGCGTAGGACTAGCGGTACTAGAGACCCAGTACTTC | CASSVGLAVLETQYF | . | TRBJ2-5 | TRBD2 | TRBV9
TGCGCCAGCAGCCAAGATTGGGGAGATTACACTGAAGCTTTCTTT | CASSQDWGDYTEAFF | . | TRBJ1-1 | . | TRBV4-3
TGCGCCAGCAGCCACGGACAATGGGGAAACATTCAGTACTTC | CASSHGQWGNIQYF | . | TRBJ2-4 | . | TRBV4-3
TGTGCCAGCAGCTTGGATGTCGGACAGGGAGGCTCACCCCTCCACTTT | CASSLDVGQGGSPLHF | few | TRBJ1-6 | TRBD1 | TRBV5-4
TGTGCCAGCAGTGGACTAGCTGGAGAGACCCAGTACTTC | CASSGLAGETQYF | . | TRBJ2-5 | TRBD2 | TRBV2
TGCAGTGCTAGGGAGGGGAGGGATGCTTTCTTT | CSAREGRDAFF | . | TRBJ1-1 | . | TRBV20-1
TGCGCCAGCAGCTTGGTTGCGGGGGCTGATACGCAGTATTTT | CASSLVAGADTQYF | . | TRBJ2-3 | . | TRBV5-1
TGTGCCATCAGTGAGTCGATGACAACCTACGAGCAGTACTTC | CAISESMTTYEQYF | . | TRBJ2-7 | . | TRBV10-3
TGTGCCAGTAGTATAGACAGGTCCGCGACCCAGTACTTC | CASSIDRSATQYF | . | TRBJ2-5 | . | TRBV19
TGTGCCAGCAGCCTCCGAGGCAGCGGGGGGGCGAATGAGCAGTTCTTC | CASSLRGSGGANEQFF | . | TRBJ2-1 | TRBD2 | TRBV11-2
TGTGCCAGCAGCTTTCGAGGTCCGGGGGATACGCAGTATTTT | CASSFRGPGDTQYF | once | TRBJ2-3 | . | TRBV7-8
TGTGCCAGCGCACAATCTTCTGGGGCCAACGTCCTGACTTTC | CASAQSSGANVLTF | . | TRBJ2-6 | . | TRBV6-1
TGCAGCGTTGAAGTCGGCCGGGACATTCAGTACTTC | CSVEVGRDIQYF | . | TRBJ2-4 | . | TRBV29-1
TGTGCCAGCAGTCCTTACGAAGAGAACTATGGCTACACCTTC | CASSPYEENYGYTF | . | TRBJ1-2 | . | TRBV6-5
TGTGCCAGCAGCTTGGGGGCACCAAGCACAGATACGCAGTATTTT | CASSLGAPSTDTQYF | . | TRBJ2-3 | . | TRBV5-5
TGTGCCACCAGCAGGGACAGGGGTTTTCAGCCCCAGCATTTT | CATSRDRGFQPQHF | . | TRBJ1-5 | TRBD1 | TRBV15
TGTGCCAGCTCACTAACAGTAATAAACACTGAAGCTTTCTTT | CASSLTVINTEAFF | . | TRBJ1-1 | . | TRBV18
TGTGCCAGCAGCCCGATGGGGAGTTATGGCTACACCTTC | CASSPMGSYGYTF | . | TRBJ1-2 | . | TRBV7-2
TGTGCCAGCAGCGTACAGGGGGTTTGGTACGAGCAGTACTTC | CASSVQGVWYEQYF | . | TRBJ2-7 | TRBD1 | TRBV11-2
TGTGCCAGCAGTTACTCACAGGGAAACACCATATATTTT | CASSYSQGNTIYF | . | TRBJ1-3 | . | TRBV6-6
TGCGCCAGCAGCCCCGAGGAGGACTTCTCCTACGAGCAGTACTTC | CASSPEEDFSYEQYF | . | TRBJ2-7 | . | TRBV4-1
TGTGCCAGTGGGCGGGCGCCGTACGAGCAGTACTTC | CASGRAPYEQYF | . | TRBJ2-7 | . | TRBV19
TGCGCCAGCACAAGCGGGGGGGCTTACGAGCAGTACTTC | CASTSGGAYEQYF | . | TRBJ2-7 | TRBD2 | TRBV5-1
TGCAGCGTTCAAGAACGGGGTGGCTACACCTTC | CSVQERGGYTF | . | TRBJ1-2 | . | TRBV29-1
TGCAGCTTAGCACCGGGACAGGGGTTACATGAGCAGTTCTTC | CSLAPGQGLHEQFF | few | TRBJ2-1 | TRBD1 | TRBV29-1